The TCR beta chain described here comes from a study of cytomegalovirus exposure and HLA in healthy donors. In the case of this clone: Its antigen is unknown.

The germline V gene has CDR1 SGHDN and CDR2 FVKESK. The length of the CDR3 is 15 residues. Trimming removed 1 base from V and 3 bases from J; junction bases left unmatched: 4. The PCR contained 60 Vbeta and 13 Jbeta primers. TCRdb's copy holds only in-frame clones and misses some; the assay was immunoSEQ multiplex PCR. The sample lists 150,000 to 200,000 clones; roughly 77% were seen once. General study points: Earlier analysis yielded a pattern in which most TCR beta V segments were productive about 90% or about 30% of the time. Whilst most TCR sequences proved rare, a subset of public TCRs occurred across many donors. In a later analysis, a genetic analysis reported fewer productive-TCR N-insertions in an Asian-associated ancestry cluster than the cohort average.

Unrecorded immune exposures were likely, despite nominal health at sampling. This clonotype was sampled from a male donor in good health and CMV-seronegative. The source material was PBMCs. V usage is TRBV14 and J usage is TRBJ1-2; 8 positions match TRBD1. CDR3 in amino acids: CASSQGQGLYYGYTF. CDR3 in DNA: TGTGCCAGCAGCCAAGGACAGGGGCTCTACTATGGCTACACCTTC.